The clone carrying this T cell receptor beta chain turned up a few times. No antigen is known for it. This sample stems from a study of CD8 T cells in ankylosing spondylitis. Overall study results and limits: Earlier reports found some motif variants in synovial fluid and blood in reactive arthritis.

CDR1 LGHDT and CDR2 YNNKEL come from the germline V gene (reference sequence). The CDR3 contains 15 residues. Trimming took off 1 base at V and 2 bases at J, with 10 bases between the two ends. TCRdb used MiXCR to reprocess the 5' RACE reads, holding one entry per CDR3 protein. Of about 160,000 distinct CDR3 sequences detected, around a tenth appear once; the ten largest clones hold roughly 16%. The TCR sequence derives from a female donor with ankylosing spondylitis or in good health (not recorded which). The chain recombines TRBV3-1 with TRBJ2-3; D call uncertain. Sequencing input: blood, either unsorted or a sorted T cell fraction (not recorded which). The CDR3 here is CASSQVGGVTDTQYF. In DNA form, the CDR3 reads TGTGCCAGCAGCCAAGTCGGCGGAGTCACAGATACGCAGTATTTT.